The 31 T cell receptor beta chains below all came from one sample that was sequenced in a study of blood T cell repertoires in COVID-19 (dated by TCRdb to 2018 to 2021). The library was made by the immunoSEQ multiplex PCR assay. Not all clones reach the TCRdb copy of this immuneACCESS table, which keeps in-frame sequences only. Checked studies attribute under half of the gap to unresolved V genes and leave the rest unexplained. This sample has 100,000 to 150,000 clones in its table, and 80% to 85% of those were observed once. The ten largest make up around an eighth of the sample. Material: peripheral blood. These TCRs come from a woman aged 30 to 39 who had recovered from COVID-19.

The gene calls are TRBV29-1 and TRBJ2-7; no definite D call. V was pared by 1 base and J by 2 bases, with 15 bases between. Germline-derived CDR1 and CDR2 are SQVTM and ANQGSEA. The CDR3 is 15 amino acids. Here the CDR3 DNA reads TGCAGCGTTGAAGGAATTATTGGAGCCACCTACGAGCAGTACTTC. This codes for CSVEGIIGATYEQYF.

The chain couples TRBV7-3 to TRBJ2-1, with 7 bases matching TRBD2. The V segment lost 1 base and the J segment 4 bases; nucleotides outside the gene matches: 4. The CDR3 contains 15 residues. CDR1 is SGHTA and CDR2 is FQGTGA in the germline V gene. CDR3 amino acids: CASSLNGGGYNEQFF. The DNA for the CDR3 is TGTGCCAGCAGCTTAAACGGCGGGGGATACAATGAGCAGTTCTTC.

This rearrangement joins TRBV5-4 to TRBJ2-5; D ambiguous. Germline V gene data show CDR1 as SGHNT and CDR2 as YYREEE (reference sequence). Trimming removed 1 base from V and 5 bases from J, with 3 bases in between. This CDR3 has 11 amino acids. CDR3 sequence: CASSLYETQYF. The CDR3 nucleotides read TGTGCCAGCAGCTTGTATGAGACCCAGTACTTC.

This clone has a handful of counts. This chain joins TRBV2 and TRBJ2-1; 9 bases map to TRBD1. Germline loops: CDR1 SNHLY, CDR2 FYNNEI. With V trimmed by 3 bases and J by 5 bases, 5 bases remained unmatched. CDR3 length: 15 amino acids. Here the CDR3 reads CASSEKGTGNNEQFF. The DNA of the CDR3 is TGTGCCAGCAGTGAGAAGGGGACAGGGAACAATGAGCAGTTCTTC.

The rearrangement uses TRBV10-3 and TRBJ2-5; TRBD2 matches 16 bases. CDR1 ENHRY and CDR2 SYGVKD come from the germline V gene. The CDR3 runs 19 residues. V lost 0 bases to trimming and J lost 0 bases; unmatched junction nucleotides: 4. CDR3 DNA sequence: TGTGCCATCAGTGAGTCCGGGACTAGCGGGAGGGTGTACCAAGAGACCCAGTACTTC. Translating it yields CAISESGTSGRVYQETQYF.

V usage is TRBV7-9 and J usage is TRBJ1-2, with D possibly TRBD1 on 5 matching bases. The CDR3 contains 14 residues. The V end lost 5 bases, the J end lost 2 bases, and 12 bases lay between the germline ends. Looked up from germline, CDR1 is SEHNR and CDR2 is FQNEAQ (reference sequence). The CDR3 sequence is CASSQPTENYGYTF. The CDR3 nucleotides read TGTGCCAGCAGCCAGCCGACAGAGAACTATGGCTACACCTTC.

The chain carries TRBV6-5 and TRBJ1-4, with TRBD1 identical over 10 bases. V shed 6 bases and J 7 bases; nucleotides not matched to a gene: 2. The CDR3 loop spans 13 amino acids. The V gene's germline CDR1 is MNHEY and CDR2 SVGAGI. CDR3 DNA sequence: TGTGCCAGCAGCGGACAGGGGGGTGAAAAACTGTTTTTT. Translating it yields CASSGQGGEKLFF.

This clone was seen a single time. V and J are TRBV5-1 and TRBJ2-4, with D unresolved. Between the trimmed V and J ends, which lost 5 bases and 6 bases, there was a span of 15 bases. The germline gives CDR1 SGHRS, CDR2 YFSETQ. The CDR3 has 14 amino acids. CDR3: CASRPTGSGNIQYF. The CDR3 DNA reads TGCGCCAGCAGGCCAACTGGATCGGGAAACATTCAGTACTTC.

This clone was seen a single time. This chain links TRBV14 with TRBJ1-2; 8 nucleotides align to TRBD1. Trimming cost V 1 base and J 3 bases; bases outside gene matches: 4. Germline V gene data show CDR1 as SGHDN and CDR2 as FVKESK. The CDR3 extends over 15 amino acids. CDR3 residues: CASSQVSGQDYGYTF. CDR3 sequence (DNA): TGTGCCAGCAGCCAAGTATCGGGACAGGACTATGGCTACACCTTC.

V usage is TRBV27 and J usage is TRBJ1-4; the D gene is possibly TRBD1 (5 bases). The CDR3 is 15 residues long. Trimming took 0 bases from V and 8 from J, leaving 13 bases between them. From germline, CDR1 is MNHEY and CDR2 SMNVEV (reference sequence). The CDR3 loop is CASSLSGRGEEKLFF. DNA for the CDR3: TGTGCCAGCAGTTTATCGGGGCGGGGTGAGGAAAAACTGTTTTTT.

This clone occurred once. The chain has TRBV14 and TRBJ2-7, with TRBD1 identical over 10 bases. Unmatched junction bases numbered 5, after V lost 1 base and J lost 2 bases. CDR3 size: 16 residues. Per the germline V gene, CDR1 is SGHDN and CDR2 is FVKESK. CDR3 DNA sequence: TGTGCCAGCAGCCAAGGGAGGGGGACAGGGGCCTACGAGCAGTACTTC. Translating it yields CASSQGRGTGAYEQYF.

The chain employs TRBV24-1 and TRBJ2-1, with D uncertain. Germline assignment: CDR1 KGHDR and CDR2 SFDVKD. This CDR3 is 15 amino acids long. V gave up 3 bases and J gave up 4 bases, with 12 bases separating them. CDR3 amino acids: CATSDAADLYNEQFF. DNA of the CDR3: TGTGCCACCAGTGATGCGGCAGACCTTTACAATGAGCAGTTCTTC.

The CDR3 loop is CASSRLAGYYEQYF. CDR3 nucleotide sequence: TGTGCCAGCAGCCGACTAGCGGGATACTACGAGCAGTACTTC. This rearrangement joins TRBV6-2 or TRBV6-3 to TRBJ2-7, with TRBD2 matching 11 bases. The germline gives CDR1 MNHEY, CDR2 SVGEGT. The CDR3 has 14 residues. Trimming removed 6 bases from V and 3 bases from J; junction bases left unmatched: 4.

The rearrangement uses TRBV12-3 or TRBV12-4 and TRBJ1-1, with a possible D match to TRBD1 (5 bases). The CDR3 extends over 13 amino acids. V lost 5 bases to trimming and J lost 4 bases, with 11 bases between them. CDR3 in amino acids: CASSHSRGTEAFF. Here the CDR3 DNA reads TGTGCCAGCAGTCATAGTAGGGGCACTGAAGCTTTCTTT.

V usage is TRBV3-1 (or the pseudogene TRBV3-2) and J usage is TRBJ1-1; 8 bases match TRBD1. The V segment lost 4 bases and the J segment 2 bases; nucleotides outside the gene matches: 3. The CDR3 loop spans 14 amino acids. The germline CDR1 and CDR2 sequences are LGHDT and YNNKEL (reference sequence). The CDR3 loop is CASSPTGDNTEAFF. DNA for the CDR3: TGTGCCAGCAGCCCGACAGGGGACAACACTGAAGCTTTCTTT.

The chain couples TRBV7-8 to TRBJ1-5, with D maybe TRBD1 (6 bases). This CDR3 comprises 15 residues. Germline assignment: CDR1 SGHVS and CDR2 FQNEAQ. V lost 6 bases and J 6 bases, leaving 18 bases between the germline ends. The CDR3 reads CASSSRGLATQPQHF. The CDR3 coding sequence is TGTGCCAGCAGTTCCAGGGGACTAGCAACTCAGCCCCAGCATTTT.

The chain uses TRBV15 and TRBJ2-1, with 7 bases identical to TRBD2. V shed 5 bases and J 3 bases; nucleotides not matched to a gene: 7. CDR1 LNHNV and CDR2 YYDKDF come from the germline V gene (reference sequence). The CDR3 covers 15 residues. CDR3 DNA sequence: TGTGCCACCAGCCTCGGGGGGAAACTCTACAATGAGCAGTTCTTC. Encoded protein: CATSLGGKLYNEQFF. Filled out from reference TRBV15 and TRBJ2-1, the complete variable domain reads DAMVIQNPRYQVTQFGKPVTLSCSQTLNHNVMYWYQQKSSQAPKLLFHYYDKDFNNEADTPDNFQSRRPNTSFCFLDIRSPGLGDTAMYLCATSLGGKLYNEQFFGPGTRLTVL.

This chain links TRBV5-1 with TRBJ2-2; 12 positions match TRBD1. The CDR3 runs 16 residues. CDR1 is SGHRS, CDR2 YFSETQ, per germline. V shed 1 base and J 6 bases; nucleotides not matched to a gene: 4. CDR3 DNA: TGCGCCAGCAGCTTGACGGGACAGGGGGCTTCCGGGGAGCTGTTTTTT. This translates into CASSLTGQGASGELFF.

This chain connects TRBV5-8 to TRBJ1-6; maybe TRBD1 (6 bases). Trimming left V 6 bases short and J 10 bases short, with 17 bases between. This CDR3 is built from 14 residues. Germline CDR1 is SGHTS and CDR2 is YDEGEE. CDR3 sequence (DNA): TGTGCCAGCACCAAGAAACAGGGTCGATCACCCCTCCACTTT. Protein product: CASTKKQGRSPLHF.

The rearrangement joins TRBV7-9 to TRBJ2-3, with a tentative D call TRBD1 (6 bases). Germline lookup yields CDR1 SEHNR and CDR2 FQNEAQ (reference sequence). The CDR3 is made up of 15 amino acids. V was pared by 4 bases and J by 6 bases, with 17 bases between. CDR3 bases: TGTGCCAGCAGCTCCGAGCAGGGGTATAGGGATACGCAGTATTTT. It translates to CASSSEQGYRDTQYF.

This sequence joins TRBV7-3 and TRBJ2-2; 7 bases are shared with TRBD1. CDR1 and CDR2 from the germline V gene are SGHTA and FQGTGA. CDR3 size: 14 residues. The trim removed 5 bases at V and 5 bases at J, leaving 5 bases unmatched. The CDR3 reads CASSMTGQTGELFF. CDR3 nucleotide sequence: TGTGCCAGCAGCATGACAGGGCAGACCGGGGAGCTGTTTTTT.

CDR3 sequence reads: CSASVQETQYF. For the CDR3, the DNA is TGCAGTGCTAGTGTACAAGAGACCCAGTACTTC. This chain connects TRBV20-1 to TRBJ2-5; D remains ambiguous. Trimming shortened V by 3 bases and J by 2 bases, and 4 bases separated the two germline ends. The germline CDR1 and CDR2 sequences are DFQATT and SNEGSKA (reference sequence). The CDR3 spans 11 residues.

CDR3 residues: CASSLSGRNEQFF. Written as DNA, the CDR3 is TGTGCCAGCAGTCTTAGCGGGAGAAATGAGCAGTTCTTC. The chain is built from TRBV3-1 (or the pseudogene TRBV3-2) and TRBJ2-1; 9 nucleotides align to TRBD2. This CDR3 comprises 13 residues. The V gene's germline CDR1 is LGHDT and CDR2 YNNKEL (reference sequence). V dropped 6 bases and J dropped 7; count of bases not matched to a gene: 4.

In regard to this clone: At the DNA level, this CDR3 is encoded by other sequences in the same sample as well. V and J are TRBV9 and TRBJ2-7; 11 positions agree with TRBD2. The trim removed 2 bases at V and 3 bases at J, leaving 1 base unmatched. This CDR3 is 14 amino acids long. Germline V CDR1 and CDR2: SGDLS, YYNGEE. Written as DNA, the CDR3 is TGTGCCAGCAGCGTGGGGACTAGCGGCTACGAGCAGTACTTC. Protein: CASSVGTSGYEQYF.

The chain joins TRBV18 to TRBJ2-3; 7 bases match TRBD1. J was trimmed by 2 bases and V by 1 base; bases with no gene match: 3. Germline V lookup: CDR1 KGHSH, CDR2 LQKENI. The CDR3 contains 15 residues. For the CDR3, the DNA is TGTGCCAGCTCACCACTGGGACAGAACACAGATACGCAGTATTTT. Translation gives CASSPLGQNTDTQYF.

The V call is TRBV20-1, the J call TRBJ1-2; D call uncertain. Per the germline V gene, CDR1 is DFQATT and CDR2 is SNEGSKA (reference sequence). The CDR3 loop spans 10 amino acids. CDR3 sequence: CIAPNYGYTF. The CDR3 DNA follows: TGCATAGCCCCTAACTATGGCTACACCTTC.

This sequence joins TRBV6-1 and TRBJ1-6, with D possibly TRBD1 on 6 matching bases. The length of the CDR3 is 12 residues. With 7 bases removed from V and 11 bases from J, the gap between germline ends came to 12 bases. In germline, CDR1 is MNHNS, CDR2 SASEGT. CDR3 DNA: TGTGCCAGCACCAAACAGGGAGCACCCCTCCACTTT. Amino acids: CASTKQGAPLHF.

V and J are TRBV25-1 and TRBJ1-2; TRBD1 matches 9 bases. V lost 4 bases, J lost 6 bases, and 15 bases stayed unmatched. The length of the CDR3 is 17 residues. From germline, CDR1 is MGHDK and CDR2 SYGVNS. CDR3 amino acids: CASSASPTGGAVNGYTF. For the CDR3, the DNA is TGTGCCAGCAGTGCATCGCCAACAGGGGGCGCAGTCAATGGCTACACCTTC.

The gene calls are TRBV19 and TRBJ2-4; 12 positions agree with TRBD1. V was pared by 3 bases and J by 3 bases, with 3 bases of the junction left unmatched. The CDR3 sequence is 16 residues long. Germline V gives CDR1 LNHDA, CDR2 SQIVND (reference sequence). CDR3 amino acids: CASSIGTGGSKNIQYF. CDR3 DNA: TGTGCCAGTAGTATCGGGACAGGGGGCAGCAAAAACATTCAGTACTTC. Based on the CDR3 plus reference TRBV19 and TRBJ2-4, the full variable domain is DGGITQSPKYLFRKEGQNVTLSCEQNLNHDAMYWYRQDPGQGLRLIYYSQIVNDFQKGDIAEGYSVSREKKESFPLTVTSAQKNPTAFYLCASSIGTGGSKNIQYFGAGTRLSVL.

This chain uses TRBV6-5 with TRBJ1-5; TRBD1 agrees at 7 bases. Germline assignment: CDR1 MNHEY and CDR2 SVGAGI. This CDR3 has 15 amino acids. V shed 6 bases, J shed 1 base, and the junction held 6 bases outside the gene matches. The CDR3 DNA reads as TGTGCCAGCAGCTTGACAGGGTACAGCAATCAGCCCCAGCATTTT. Protein: CASSLTGYSNQPQHF.

V usage is TRBV2 and J usage is TRBJ2-7; TRBD1 matches at 7 bases. The CDR3 length is 14 residues. Germline assignment: CDR1 SNHLY and CDR2 FYNNEI. V dropped 6 bases and J dropped 3; count of bases not matched to a gene: 8. CDR3 protein: CASRAGQVFYEQYF. CDR3 coding DNA: TGTGCCAGCAGGGCAGGACAGGTTTTCTACGAGCAGTACTTC.